This T cell receptor beta chain was captured by sequencing in a study of cytomegalovirus exposure and HLA in healthy donors (dated by TCRdb to 2015 to 2018). Regarding the complete study: In an earlier analysis of approximately 500 of the donors, 250 to 300 Gb of sequence data and 117 million unique TCR beta sequences from 150 million to 200 million T cells were reported. The aim of the study was to test whether cataloging public T cell receptors could identify signatures of past pathogen exposure. Donor age, sex, ethnicity and CMV serostatus were compiled alongside the repertoire data. Rather than drawing on any new phenotypic data, the later analysis identified candidate immune exposures from TCR beta sequences and the way those sequences occurred across donors. To decide whether each TCR beta V gene segment behaved as functional or pseudogenic, an earlier analysis of over 500 of the donors relied on high-throughput TCR beta sequencing. The number of typed donors differed by locus: 629-630 for A, B, C, DRB1 and DQB1; 500 to 550 for DQA1; 606 for DPA1; and roughly 450 for DPB1. To predict cytomegalovirus infection status, the study combined high-throughput TCR immunosequencing, statistical association of individual TCRs with disease status, and machine learning. The study used immunosequencing to profile the T cell repertoires of approximately 640 subjects and linked those repertoires to cytomegalovirus serostatus. Approximately 300 gigabases of sequencing data and 78 million or so unique TCR sequences were included in an early release covering about 620 HLA-typed donors. Among about 360 genotyped donors of the cohort, an average of about 240,000 unique TCR beta nucleotide sequences were sequenced per donor, roughly 20% of them non-productive. Besides the first cohort of some 670 subjects, a separate validation cohort made up of roughly 130 different subjects was used. The genetic ancestry cluster associated with self-reported Caucasian donors included 65% to 90% of the 398 genotyped donors. Four to six DR-DQ haplotypes were handled as single units for association and clustering because linkage in the cohort was strong. Both class I and class II loci were covered by HLA typing, at four-digit resolution. All discovery cohort repertoires had been generated on a single sequencing platform. A later genetic analysis used genome-wide SNP genotypes for about 65% of the roughly 700 donors, treating that subset as a discovery cohort. A later analysis re-examined previously published TCR beta repertoires from 500 to 700 donors and added high-resolution HLA genotyping to investigate patterns of TCR occurrence. What the authors observed across the whole study: According to a later analysis, most CMV-associated TCR beta chains appeared to be HLA-restricted, and the HLA associations seemed to be driven largely by CMV exposure. Because some donors lacked HLA typing at each locus, the association tests relied only on the typed subset. The authors suggested that the approach could potentially be extended to other disease states and immunological phenotypes. In this cohort, only TCR beta chains were sequenced, and detectable features were limited by the absence of alpha or paired-chain data. In vitro tests confirmed that three of the cytomegalovirus-associated TCR beta chains recognize cytomegalovirus antigens. A total of fewer than 200 TCR beta chains were listed by the study as associated with cytomegalovirus. When HLA alleles, especially DR and DQ, strongly co-occurred, TCR associations were difficult to assign to individual alleles. A further reported finding was that TCR beta sequences accurately predicted the HLA-A and HLA-B alleles for most subjects in the first cohort. In an earlier analysis of fewer than 750 of the donors, most TCR beta V segments were observed in productive rearrangements about 87% or about 30% of the time, broadly matching IMGT annotations. V-gene and J-gene trimming of TCR beta chains was associated with a missense DCLRE1C variant in a later genetic analysis, and the association was replicated in an independent cohort. Some IMGT-functional V segments, including TRBV6-2 and TRBV6-3, could not be told apart with the 87-base-pair reads, so those segments were excluded. Correlated functional status among segregating V segments might reflect linkage disequilibrium, but an unknown experimental factor could not be ruled out. Because counts were too low, some 16 rarely observed V segments, including chromosome 9 orphons, were excluded from the earlier analysis of roughly 580 of the donors. The classifier was reported to diagnose cytomegalovirus status with high specificity and sensitivity in both the original and validation cohorts. According to a later genetic analysis, donors in an Asian-associated ancestry cluster had fewer N-insertions in productive TCRs than the approximately 630-donor mean. A later analysis found that HLA-associated TCR beta chains were more clonally expanded and had lower generation probabilities than equally common non-associated chains. Across donors, most TCR sequences were observed very rarely, whereas some public TCRs were present in many individuals. Presence/absence analyses assumed roughly uniform sequencing depth across donors, an assumption that may not hold. Several of the top co-occurrence clusters appeared to be linked to parvovirus B19, influenza, CMV and Epstein-Barr virus, according to a later analysis. A group of highly shared sequence variants was considered likely to be a technical artifact of the sequencing pipeline. In a later analysis, the rate of TCR association differed among HLA loci, with DRB1 alleles having the most associated TCRs and HLA-C alleles having the fewest. For the cohort, immune exposure information was limited to CMV serostatus. In a later analysis, about 16,000 TCR beta sequences were associated with specific HLA alleles at a false discovery rate of 0.05.

The library was obtained by the immunoSEQ multiplex PCR assay. The multiplex PCR relied on a mix of 60 forward primers for TCR Vbeta segments and 13 reverse primers for TCR Jbeta segments. The CDR3 region of rearranged TCR beta genes was amplified from genomic DNA by a multiplex PCR assay. Amplified TCR beta libraries were sequenced as 87-base-pair reads on the Illumina HiSeq System. Per the authors' processing: In a later analysis, 80 million or so unique TCR beta chains were counted across the approximately 640 repertoires, and around 10 million of these chains were shared by at least two donors. Raw reads were error-corrected and collapsed into unique sequences with a nearest-neighbor algorithm that merged closely related sequences to remove PCR and sequencing errors. To assign V, D and J gene segments, CDR3 sequences were aligned to IMGT reference sequences. For a sequence to be retained, a match of at least six nucleotides was required to both a V gene segment and a J gene segment. Rearrangements were classified as productive when the CDR3 lacked stop codons and remained in frame with V and J, and all other rearrangements were classified as non-productive. CDR3 was defined by IMGT convention, running from the second conserved V-encoded cysteine to the conserved J-encoded phenylalanine. The earlier analysis of about 560 of the donors excluded any sequence lacking an unambiguous match to a single V gene segment. An earlier analysis of several hundred of the donors called V segments functional above 56.7% productive rearrangements and segregating when the between-donor standard deviation exceeded 5%. A statistical classification framework was built for diagnosing cytomegalovirus status from the catalog of TCR beta chain sequences. A later analysis assigned V and J genes by comparing TCR nucleotide sequences with IMGT/GENE-DB human TR gene sequences. A later analysis assigned CDR3 sequences and most-parsimonious VDJ recombination scenarios with the TCRdist pipeline. In a later analysis, every TCR beta chain was defined by the combination of its CDR3 amino acid sequence and its V-gene family, and reads without a unique V-gene family were dropped. As a way to deal with suspected cross-contamination and a sequencing artifact, a later analysis dropped approximately 570 nucleotide sequences that were highly shared and had low generation probability. For each public chain, a later analysis derived a clonal expansion index from normalized ranks of inferred template counts within each repertoire. In a later analysis, generation probabilities were computed using a VDJ recombination model fitted to out-of-frame rearrangements, and the results were checked against IGoR. Hypergeometric tests were used in a later analysis to score TCR-TCR, TCR-HLA and TCR-CMV co-occurrence, with a repertoire-size bias correction applied to the TCR pairs. False discovery rates were estimated in a later analysis by permuting HLA or CMV assignments 20 times. A later analysis grouped co-occurring TCRs with DBSCAN, adding TCRdist sequence similarity when clustering within HLA-allele-positive subsets. Repertoires with fewer than 30,000 or more than 120,000 public chains were left out of co-occurrence clustering, as were about five repertoires with anomalous nucleotide sharing. In TCRdb, the immuneACCESS table is reduced to in-frame sequences with V and J assigned. These tables do not hold every clone; where another copy was compared, an unresolved V gene accounts for under half, and the others remain unexplained. Clonal size and the V and J genes are those of that table, whereas D and trimming came from the DNA. This sample's table lists more than 40,000 clones. The ten largest clones add up to 2% to 2.5% of the sample.

In total, approximately 610 healthy bone marrow donors made up the cohort. All cohort members were sampled while nominally healthy, although unrecorded immune exposures were likely present. The donor tested CMV seronegative and was one of the 352 seronegative cohort members. Every donor gave a peripheral blood sample, and the peripheral blood mononuclear cells from that sample were used for TCR beta sequencing. Genomic DNA extraction from the blood cell samples was performed with the Qiagen DNeasy Blood Extraction Kit. Here V drops 1 base and J drops 7 bases, and the junction holds 5 bases not matched to any gene. The CDR3 has 15 amino acids, counting the end cysteine and phenylalanine. Solely the CDR3 DNA is kept, with 45 bases framed from the first base. Sequences SGDLS (CDR1) and YYNGEE (CDR2) are obtained from the germline V gene. In regard to this clone: Its recognized antigen is unknown.

Specimen: PBMCs. In this chain, TRBV9 is recombined with TRBJ2-2, and 9 junctional nucleotides match TRBD1. This receptor was obtained from a woman aged 40 to 50 in good health and CMV-seronegative. The sequenced DNA is TGTGCCAGCAGCGTATGGGACAGGGAGGGCGGGGAGCTGTTTTTT. This gives the protein CASSVWDREGGELFF.